The 8 T cell receptor beta chains in this list originate from one sample, sequenced in a study of T cell responses to AZD1222 COVID-19 vaccine. This table comes from immunoSEQ multiplex PCR, and its TCRdb copy is limited to in-frame clones, with some not included. The sample shows over 130,000 clones, less than 95% of them seen only once. The source was peripheral blood, collected 28 days after the second dose of the MenACWY control vaccine. Source of these receptors: an adult who received the MenACWY meningococcal vaccine as a control.

The V gene is TRBV9, the J gene TRBJ2-7; 7 bases are a match to TRBD2. The germline gives CDR1 SGDLS, CDR2 YYNGEE. J was trimmed by 2 bases and V by 0 bases; bases with no gene match: 5. The CDR3 sequence is 15 residues long. The CDR3 DNA reads TGTGCCAGCAGCGTAGGGGACGGACTAGCCTACGAGCAGTACTTC. It codes for CASSVGDGLAYEQYF.

This chain links TRBV15 with TRBJ1-2; D gene unclear. Trimming cost V 0 bases and J 3 bases, with 5 bases left between them. Per germline, CDR1 LNHNV and CDR2 YYDKDF (reference sequence). The length of the CDR3 is 13 residues. For the CDR3, the DNA is TGTGCCACCAGCAGAGAGCGAGACTATGGCTACACCTTC. Its protein is CATSRERDYGYTF.

This rearrangement joins TRBV29-1 to TRBJ2-5; D possibly matches TRBD1 or TRBD2 (6 bases each). V was cut by 4 bases and J by 0 bases, with 12 bases left in between. From germline, CDR1 is SQVTM and CDR2 ANQGSEA. The CDR3 covers 14 residues. The CDR3: CSVAWGADQETQYF. The CDR3 nucleotides are TGCAGCGTTGCCTGGGGGGCGGACCAAGAGACCCAGTACTTC.

This clone was found once. The V and J genes are TRBV19 and TRBJ2-7; D is unresolved. The ends were cut back, 3 bases at V and 6 bases at J, with 12 bases in the middle. The CDR3 runs to 13 residues. Looked up from germline, CDR1 is LNHDA and CDR2 is SQIVND (reference sequence). The CDR3 DNA reads TGTGCCAGTAGTATGGTGTTACTGAGCGAGCAGTACTTC. As protein: CASSMVLLSEQYF.

In its sample, this clone was seen once. The chain links TRBV15 to TRBJ2-5; maybe TRBD2 (5 bases). The CDR3 length is 14 residues. Per the germline V gene, CDR1 is LNHNV and CDR2 is YYDKDF (reference sequence). Trimming pared 1 base from V and 5 bases from J, leaving 11 bases between. CDR3 DNA: TGTGCCACCAGCAGAGTTGCTAGCTCCGAGACCCAGTACTTC. It is translated as CATSRVASSETQYF.

The chain joins TRBV13 to TRBJ2-7, with a possible D match to TRBD2 (5 bases). The CDR3 is 16 residues long. The germline V gene has CDR1 PRHDT and CDR2 FYEKMQ (reference sequence). V was clipped by 0 bases and J by 4 bases, with 16 bases between them. CDR3 loop: CASSLGRLAGGYEQYF. As DNA, the CDR3 is TGTGCCAGCAGCTTAGGCCGGTTGGCGGGTGGTTACGAGCAGTACTTC.

CDR3 in amino acids: CASSLAGISQETQYF. In DNA, the CDR3 is TGTGCCAGCAGCTTAGCCGGGATTAGCCAAGAGACCCAGTACTTC. This sequence joins TRBV7-2 and TRBJ2-5, with D perhaps matching TRBD2 (5 bases). Germline V gives CDR1 SGHTA, CDR2 FQGNSA. The CDR3 is 15 residues long. Trimming stripped 0 bases from V and 1 base from J, with 9 bases between.

The CDR3 DNA reads TGTGCCAGTACCTTAGGACAGGGACATTCACCCCTCCACTTT. As protein: CASTLGQGHSPLHF. The genes are TRBV19 and TRBJ1-6, with 8 nucleotides matching TRBD1. The germline V gene encodes CDR1 LNHDA and CDR2 SQIVND (reference sequence). With 7 bases clipped from V and 8 bases from J, the junction kept 7 bases outside the gene matches. This CDR3 is built from 14 residues.